This is a list of T cell receptor beta chains from one sample in a study of T cells after yellow fever vaccination. TCRdb itself ran the 5' RACE reads through MiXCR, one entry per CDR3 protein. The repertoire holds around 360,000 distinct CDR3 sequences, 11% seen once, with roughly 18% in the top ten. The specimen comprised PBMCs, sampled on the day of the first yellow fever vaccination. Receptors originate from a man between 18 and 35 years old who received the YFV17D yellow fever vaccine. The CDR3 runs from the conserved cysteine through the conserved F or W.

CDR3: CATASGGDTDTQYF
length: 14
V: TRBV24-1

CDR3: CASSVRNGVSGNTIYF
length: 16
V: TRBV9

CDR3: CASSLEAEETQYF
length: 13
V: TRBV5-1

CDR3: CASSPSSGGDNEQFF
length: 15
V: TRBV18

CDR3: CASSLGESSYEQYF
length: 14
V: TRBV5-1

CDR3: CASSFGASGSSYNEQFF
length: 17
V: TRBV5-1

CDR3: CASSYSYSTDTQYF
length: 14
V: TRBV6-5

CDR3: CASSYHSGALSNEQFF
length: 16
V: TRBV28

CDR3: CASSLSQGLADGYTF
length: 15
V: TRBV7-2

CDR3: CASSLGQTWHGELFF
length: 15
V: TRBV7-9

CDR3: CSVEGVLDGEGRQETQYF
length: 18
V: TRBV29-1

CDR3: CASSYPTGTHNEQFF
length: 15
V: TRBV6-9

CDR3: CASRSTGTSERYEQYF
length: 16
V: TRBV6-1

CDR3: CANRGGLPSGANVLTF
length: 16
V: TRBV6-1

CDR3: CASSSPYGGDQYF
length: 13
V: TRBV12-3/TRBV12-4